One sample yielded the 32 T cell receptor beta chains listed below, sequenced in a study of blood T cells in healthy people across ages. Sample-barcoded 5' priming and a J-beta primer mix drove a second PCR of roughly 7 to 11 cycles. TCRdb reanalysed the 5' RACE reads using MiXCR and keeps one entry per CDR3 protein. The repertoire holds some 1.8 million distinct CDR3 sequences, 35% to 50% seen once, with more than 20% in the top ten. The sequencing sample was made of blood. The receptors stem from a human donor in good health.

V is TRBV7-9 and J is TRBJ2-7; no clear D. CDR3 length: 12 amino acids. V lost 5 bases and J 4 bases, leaving 9 bases between the germline ends. Germline V gene sequence: CDR1 SEHNR, CDR2 FQNEAQ (reference sequence). DNA of the CDR3: TGTGCCAGCAGCCACGGGTTTTACGAGCAGTACTTC. This translates into CASSHGFYEQYF.

This clonotype occurred a few times. The rearrangement joins TRBV18 to TRBJ1-1, with a weak D call TRBD1 (5 bases). The V and J ends lost 3 bases and 3 bases respectively, with 8 bases between them. Per germline, CDR1 KGHSH and CDR2 LQKENI. This CDR3 has 13 amino acids. The CDR3 reads CASSPDRYTEAFF. The CDR3, as DNA: TGTGCCAGCTCACCCGACAGATACACTGAAGCTTTCTTT.

This clonotype was seen a handful of times. The rearrangement uses TRBV18 and TRBJ2-5; D is ambiguous. V lost 1 base and J lost 2, with 8 bases in between. CDR3 length: 14 amino acids. Germline loops: CDR1 KGHSH, CDR2 LQKENI. DNA of the CDR3: TGTGCCAGCTCACCACTTGCGAATCAAGAGACCCAGTACTTC. Translating it yields CASSPLANQETQYF.

In its sample, this clonotype was seen a few times. The chain joins TRBV20-1 to TRBJ2-5, with 11 bases fitting TRBD1. The CDR3 totals 15 residues. V dropped 2 bases and J dropped 3; count of bases not matched to a gene: 5. CDR1 DFQATT and CDR2 SNEGSKA come from the germline V gene (reference sequence). The CDR3 DNA follows: TGCAGTGCTAGACCATTGGGACAGGGGGAAGAGACCCAGTACTTC. This sequence encodes CSARPLGQGEETQYF.

This clonotype was detected many times. The chain recombines TRBV6-1 with TRBJ1-2, with 8 bases that match TRBD1. Germline assignment: CDR1 MNHNS and CDR2 SASEGT. This CDR3 spans 16 amino acids. J gave up 2 bases and V 6 bases, and 11 bases lay outside the gene matches. Written as DNA, the CDR3 is TGTGCCAGCAGCCTTGAATTGACAGGGGTGAACTATGGCTACACCTTC. It codes for CASSLELTGVNYGYTF.

J is TRBJ2-6 and V is TRBV3-1; 8 bases are shared with TRBD2. The CDR3 is 19 residues long. Trimming cost V 0 bases and J 1 base; bases outside gene matches: 8. The germline CDR1 and CDR2 sequences are LGHDT and YNNKEL (reference sequence). The CDR3 here is CASSQDCKRGISGANVLTF. CDR3 nucleotide sequence: TGTGCCAGCAGCCAAGATTGTAAGCGGGGGATTTCTGGGGCCAACGTCCTGACTTTC.

The chain has TRBV18 and TRBJ2-6, with D possibly being TRBD2 (6 bases). The CDR3 runs 18 residues. Germline CDR1 KGHSH, CDR2 LQKENI. Trimming stripped 3 bases from V and 2 bases from J, with 17 bases between. The CDR3 loop reads CASSPEGLGVTGANVLTF. The CDR3, as DNA: TGTGCCAGCTCACCGGAGGGGCTGGGGGTGACTGGGGCCAACGTCCTGACTTTC.

The gene calls are TRBV4-2 and TRBJ1-4; D might be TRBD1 (6 bases). Germline-derived CDR1 and CDR2 are LGHNA and YNFKEQ. This CDR3 spans 15 amino acids. V was shortened by 4 bases and J by 8 bases, with 17 bases between the two germline ends. The CDR3 is CASSLRQAGEEKLFF. The CDR3 DNA reads TGTGCCAGCAGCCTCAGACAGGCCGGGGAGGAAAAACTGTTTTTT.

Remarks on this clonotype: A junction boundary mismatches the germline segment, possibly from a read error. V is TRBV7-9 and J is TRBJ2-2; 7 positions agree with TRBD2. The germline gives CDR1 SEHNR, CDR2 FQNEAQ (reference sequence). The CDR3 loop spans 17 amino acids. For the CDR3, the DNA is TGTGCCAGCAGCCCGCCGGGGGGAGCAATGAGGACCGGGGAGCCGTTTTTT. It specifies CASSPPGGAMRTGEPFF.

The chain recombines TRBV6-5 with TRBJ2-5; no clear D gene. CDR3 length equals 14 residues. CDR1 and CDR2 (germline): MNHEY, SVGAGI. Trimming left V 0 bases short and J 5 bases short, with 10 bases between. In DNA form, the CDR3 reads TGTGCCAGCAGTTACTCGATCGCTTGGGAGACCCAGTACTTC. Encoded protein: CASSYSIAWETQYF.

This clonotype was seen more than once but under ten times. The chain couples TRBV5-1 to TRBJ1-2; 9 nucleotides agree with TRBD1. The CDR3 runs 15 residues. Unmatched junction bases numbered 10, after V lost 4 bases and J lost 6 bases. CDR1 is SGHRS and CDR2 is YFSETQ in the germline V gene. The CDR3 region is CASSQRGDRADGYTF. The DNA of the CDR3 is TGCGCCAGCAGCCAACGGGGGGACAGGGCCGATGGCTACACCTTC.

This clonotype was seen more than once but under ten times. The chain uses TRBV7-9 and TRBJ2-5; weak D call: TRBD2 (6 bases). The CDR3 contains 12 residues. CDR1 is SEHNR, CDR2 FQNEAQ, per germline (reference sequence). The germline V and J ends were trimmed by 8 bases and 13 bases, with 20 bases remaining between them. The CDR3 spells CASSPGLKERYF. The CDR3 nucleotides are TGTGCCAGCTCCCCGGGACTTAAAGAGCGGTACTTC. Based on the CDR3 plus reference TRBV7-9 and TRBJ2-5, the full variable domain is DTGVSQNPRHKITKRGQNVTFRCDPISEHNRLYWYRQTLGQGPEFLTYFQNEAQLEKSRLLSDRFSAERPKGSFSTLEIQRTEQGDSAMYLCASSPGLKERYFGPGTRLLVL.

The chain has TRBV7-2 and TRBJ1-4; the match to TRBD1 covers 9 bases. The germline gives CDR1 SGHTA, CDR2 FQGNSA. This CDR3 region has 17 residues. V shed 5 bases, J shed 2 bases, and the junction held 9 bases outside the gene matches. Here the CDR3 DNA reads TGTGCCAGCAGCCCCGGGACAGGGCCTTGGACTAATGAAAAACTGTTTTTT. This codes for CASSPGTGPWTNEKLFF.

The rearrangement joins TRBV9 to TRBJ2-7; 9 nucleotides align to TRBD2. The end of the DNA is better explained by TRBJ2-5, so the J call may be wrong. The CDR3 runs 16 residues. Germline CDR1 reads SGDLS; CDR2 reads YYNGEE. CDR3 amino acids: CASSVEVAGVGETQYF. The CDR3 nucleotides are TGTGCCAGCAGCGTAGAAGTAGCGGGGGTTGGCGAGACCCAGTACTTC.

Notes on this clonotype: A much larger clone lies a single base off, so this may be a read error. The chain combines TRBV9 with TRBJ2-7, with TRBD1 identical over 7 bases. After removal of 4 bases from V and 0 bases from J, the junction contained 7 bases not matched to a gene. The V gene's germline CDR1 is SGDLS and CDR2 YYNGEE. This CDR3 region has 15 residues. In DNA, the CDR3 is TGTGCCAGCAGCATAGAGGGGACAGCCTCCTACGAGCAGTACTTC. Translating gives CASSIEGTASYEQYF.

This clonotype was detected only a few times. V and J are TRBV2 and TRBJ1-4, with TRBD1 identical over 7 bases. This CDR3 contains 14 residues. V trimming: 7 bases; J trimming: 5 bases; junction bases outside the gene matches: 7. Germline assignment: CDR1 SNHLY and CDR2 FYNNEI. The CDR3 loop reads CASNPGQLNEKLFF. CDR3 DNA: TGTGCCAGCAATCCGGGACAGCTAAATGAAAAACTGTTTTTT.

The chain employs TRBV4-3 and TRBJ2-1, with 9 bases matching TRBD2. Germline assignment: CDR1 LGHNA and CDR2 YSLEER. V was clipped by 1 base and J by 3 bases; unmatched bases: 4. CDR3 length equals 16 residues. The CDR3 spells CASSQAFSGGYNEQFF. The CDR3 bases are TGCGCCAGCAGCCAAGCATTTAGCGGGGGCTACAATGAGCAGTTCTTC.

The gene calls are TRBV7-2 and TRBJ1-2; D is possibly TRBD1 (6 bases). The V end was cut by 5 bases, the J end by 0 bases, with 13 bases between. The CDR3 sequence is 15 residues long. The germline gives CDR1 SGHTA, CDR2 FQGNSA. The CDR3 region has the DNA TGTGCCAGCAGCGACACCTACAGGGCTAACTATGGCTACACCTTC. Its translation: CASSDTYRANYGYTF.

This clonotype was seen a handful of times. The chain joins TRBV7-9 to TRBJ1-5, with 7 bases identical to TRBD1. The CDR3 covers 12 residues. The germline V gene has CDR1 SEHNR and CDR2 FQNEAQ (reference sequence). Germline trimming cut 3 bases from V and 12 bases from J; bases unmatched to any gene: 5. The CDR3 region is CASSLGQMVQHF. DNA for the CDR3: TGTGCCAGCAGCTTGGGACAGATGGTCCAGCATTTT.

The rearrangement joins TRBV20-1 to TRBJ1-4; a weak D match, TRBD1 (5 bases). V was trimmed by 0 bases and J by 11 bases, leaving 13 bases between them. Germline V gene sequence: CDR1 DFQATT, CDR2 SNEGSKA (reference sequence). CDR3 length: 13 amino acids. The CDR3 region has the DNA TGCAGTGCTAGAGATGTAGGGGAAGGGAAACTGTTTTTT. Encoded protein: CSARDVGEGKLFF.

This clonotype was counted many times. The chain recombines TRBV29-1 with TRBJ2-7; 9 bases fit TRBD1. CDR3 length: 16 amino acids. Germline V gene data show CDR1 as SQVTM and CDR2 as ANQGSEA. The V and J ends lost 4 bases and 4 bases, in that order; junction bases with no gene match: 14. Written as DNA, the CDR3 is TGCAGCGTTGCCCACCCAGGGACAGGGCTTAAGTACGAGCAGTACTTC. Protein: CSVAHPGTGLKYEQYF.

The chain has TRBV7-2 and TRBJ1-1; a possible D gene is TRBD1 (5 bases). The length of the CDR3 is 13 residues. CDR1 is SGHTA, CDR2 FQGNSA, per germline. Trimming took off 1 base at V and 10 bases at J, with 13 bases between the two ends. CDR3: CASSLVVVGGAFF. The CDR3 DNA is TGTGCCAGCAGCTTAGTAGTTGTTGGGGGAGCTTTCTTT.

This clonotype was counted a few times. A read error may account for a junction end that differs from germline. The chain uses TRBV29-1 and TRBJ1-2; D remains unclear. The CDR3 consists of 11 residues. Germline V gene sequence: CDR1 SQVTM, CDR2 ANQGSEA. The CDR3 region is CSVGAAYGYTF. In nucleotides, the CDR3 is TGCAGCGTTGGGGCAGCTTATGGCTACACTTTC.

The chain recombines TRBV5-1 with TRBJ1-1; D is perhaps TRBD1 (5 bases). The CDR3 spans 17 residues. In germline, CDR1 is SGHRS, CDR2 YFSETQ. Trimming took off 0 bases at V and 4 bases at J, with 19 bases between the two ends. Here the CDR3 reads CASSLASLVQGGTEAFF. The CDR3, as DNA: TGCGCCAGCAGCTTGGCCAGCCTCGTCCAGGGAGGCACTGAAGCTTTCTTT.

The sample holds a few counts of this clonotype. The chain recombines TRBV6-5 with TRBJ1-2; D possibly corresponds to TRBD1 (5 bases). This CDR3 region has 15 residues. Per germline, CDR1 MNHEY and CDR2 SVGAGI. Trimming stripped 0 bases from V and 6 bases from J, with 14 bases between. CDR3 DNA sequence: TGTGCCAGCAGTTACTCTGGCAGGGAGGGACATGGCTACACCTTC. This codes for CASSYSGREGHGYTF.

About this clonotype: Mismatch with germline at one junction end may stem from a read error. The rearrangement joins TRBV12-3 or TRBV12-4 to TRBJ2-3; D is perhaps TRBD1 or TRBD2 (6 bases each). The CDR3 extends over 14 amino acids. The DNA for the CDR3 is TGTGCCAGCAGGCCCTGGGGGGACACAGATGCGCAGTATTTT. Encoded protein: CASRPWGDTDAQYF.

The V and J genes are TRBV7-6 and TRBJ2-7, with a weak D call TRBD1 (6 bases). Trimming pared 2 bases from V and 6 bases from J, leaving 20 bases between. The CDR3 has 16 amino acids. CDR1 is SGHVS and CDR2 is FNYEAQ in the germline V gene. The CDR3 region is CASSLYLGAGVGEQYF. CDR3 DNA sequence: TGTGCCAGCAGCTTATATTTGGGGGCAGGGGTTGGCGAGCAGTACTTC.

The gene calls are TRBV7-9 and TRBJ2-7; possible D gene TRBD2, 6 bases. V dropped 1 base and J dropped 7 bases, with 14 bases sitting between them. The CDR3 covers 14 residues. CDR1 and CDR2 (germline): SEHNR, FQNEAQ (reference sequence). Here the CDR3 DNA reads TGTGCCAGCAGCTTAGATTACGAGGGACTTGAGCAGTACTTC. Residues: CASSLDYEGLEQYF. Using reference TRBV7-9 and TRBJ2-7 for the parts outside the CDR3, the full variable domain is DTGVSQNPRHKITKRGQNVTFRCDPISEHNRLYWYRQTLGQGPEFLTYFQNEAQLEKSRLLSDRFSAERPKGSFSTLEIQRTEQGDSAMYLCASSLDYEGLEQYFGPGTRLTVT.

Remarks on this clonotype: A much larger clonotype is one base distant, so this may be a read error. CDR3 in DNA: TGTGCCATCAGTGATACCGGACGCTCGTTGGAGACCCAGTACTTC. The encoded protein is CAISDTGRSLETQYF. The chain combines TRBV24-1 with TRBJ2-5; D is uncertain. The germline V gene encodes CDR1 KGHDR and CDR2 SFDVKD. The CDR3 has 15 amino acids.

The chain uses TRBV5-1 and TRBJ1-2; tentative D call: TRBD1 (5 bases). Germline V gene data show CDR1 as SGHRS and CDR2 as YFSETQ. This CDR3 contains 16 residues. Trimming pared 4 bases from V and 6 bases from J, leaving 22 bases between. Here the CDR3 reads CASSGGGQFSPNGYTF. CDR3 nucleotides: TGCGCCAGCAGCGGAGGAGGACAATTCAGTCCTAATGGCTACACCTTC.

The V call is TRBV12-3 or TRBV12-4, the J call TRBJ1-4; maybe TRBD1 (5 bases). This CDR3 comprises 14 residues. With 10 bases removed from V and 0 bases from J, the gap between germline ends came to 12 bases. CDR3: CATSGGATNEKLFF. CDR3 DNA: TGTGCCACCTCTGGAGGGGCAACTAATGAAAAACTGTTTTTT.

This clonotype was seen only a few times. This chain links TRBV7-2 with TRBJ2-1; either TRBD1 or TRBD2 may supply D (5 bases each). V lost 3 bases to trimming and J lost 10 bases, with 16 bases between them. CDR1 and CDR2 (germline): SGHTA, FQGNSA. The CDR3 has 14 residues. The CDR3 nucleotides read TGTGCCAGCAGCTTTTACGGGACGCGGAAGGAGCAGTTCTTC. Translated: CASSFYGTRKEQFF.